This entry features one TCR beta chain sequence. Its antigen is not identified. These data are taken from a study of radiation and T cells in renal cell carcinoma. Background on the study: Nephrectomy followed 15 Gy stereotactic body radiation by 4 weeks.

Trimming removed 1 base at V and 0 bases at J, with 16 bases between. In germline, CDR1 is SGHDN, CDR2 FVKESK. CDR3 size: 18 residues. Produced via immunoSEQ multiplex PCR; TCRdb's table is partial and in-frame only. The table has around 64,000 clones, roughly three quarters seen once; the top ten hold less than 7.5%. Study findings and constraints: In blood, top tumor clones expanded by 2 weeks, shrinking by 4. Baseline intratumoral clonotype presence is unknown without pretreatment biopsies.

This sample's time point: baseline pretreatment blood. The treatment was: 15 Gy SBRT to primary tumor, nephrectomy 4 weeks later. Blood was sampled at baseline, 2 weeks and 4 weeks after SBRT. The material sequenced was blood, taken from a patient whose treatment included radiotherapy and nephrectomy. The clonotype originates from a man between 60 and 75 years old with renal cell carcinoma. V gene TRBV14 combines with J gene TRBJ1-3; D gene ambiguous. The CDR3 region is CASSQAFQPAPSGNTIYF. Written as DNA, the CDR3 is TGTGCCAGCAGCCAAGCATTCCAGCCCGCTCCCTCTGGAAACACCATATATTTT.